This TCR beta chain was recovered during a study of cytomegalovirus exposure and HLA in healthy donors. A word on this clone: Its matching antigen is unknown.

The CDR3 is 12 residues long. Trimming took off 2 bases at V and 3 bases at J, with 7 bases between the two ends. The germline V gene has CDR1 GTSNPN and CDR2 SVGIG (reference sequence). Study outcomes and limitations: Reports described diagnosis of cytomegalovirus status by the classifier as highly specific and sensitive.

With 60 Vbeta and 13 Jbeta primers, the PCR was carried out. This table comes from immunoSEQ multiplex PCR, and its TCRdb copy is limited to in-frame clones, with some not included. The sample includes about 52,000 clones, more than 65% of them seen just once. What was sequenced was PBMCs. The TCR originated in a woman aged 50 to 65 in good health and CMV-seronegative. This sequence joins TRBV30 and TRBJ2-5; perhaps TRBD1 as D (6 bases). The CDR3 reads CAWSTGKETQYF. DNA for the CDR3: TGTGCCTGGAGTACAGGGAAAGAGACCCAGTACTTC.